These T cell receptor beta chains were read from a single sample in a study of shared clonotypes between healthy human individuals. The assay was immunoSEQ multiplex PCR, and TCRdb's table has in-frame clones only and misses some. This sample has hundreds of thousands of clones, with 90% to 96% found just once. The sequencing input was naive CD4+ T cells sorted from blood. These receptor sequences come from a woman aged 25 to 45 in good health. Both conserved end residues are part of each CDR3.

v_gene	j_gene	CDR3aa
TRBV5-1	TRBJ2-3	CASSFPEWSDTQYF
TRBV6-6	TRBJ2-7	CASSYSMYTTYEQYF
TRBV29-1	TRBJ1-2	CSVQGAGGYTF
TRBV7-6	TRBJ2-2	CASSLDVNTGELFF
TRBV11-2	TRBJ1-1	CASSASRGGTEAFF
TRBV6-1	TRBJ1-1	CASRGQVTEAFF
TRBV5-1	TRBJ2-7	CASSLAEAETEQYF
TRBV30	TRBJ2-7	CAWSVGGTDSYEQYF
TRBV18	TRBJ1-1	CASSYVNTEAFF
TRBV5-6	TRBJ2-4	CASSLPGQVKNIQYF
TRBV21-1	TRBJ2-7	CASSKPGQSSYEQYF
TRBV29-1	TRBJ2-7	CSPSSLSGFPGHEQYF
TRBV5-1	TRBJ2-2	CASKKGAENTGELFF
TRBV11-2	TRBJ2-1	CASSSSTSGRAGSYNEQFF
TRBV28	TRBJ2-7	CASNAILGGSGEQYF
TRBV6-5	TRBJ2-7	CASSYGAEGLGEQYF
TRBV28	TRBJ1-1	CASSRTGGTEAFF
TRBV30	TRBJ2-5	CAALPMSQETQYF
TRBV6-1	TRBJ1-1	CASSRGTGAAPAFF
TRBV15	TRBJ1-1	CATSRVRNAEAFF
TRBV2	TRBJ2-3	CASSGSAGDTQYF
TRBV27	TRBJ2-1	CASSGLAGARYNEQFF
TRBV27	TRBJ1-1	CASSLSRDTEAFF
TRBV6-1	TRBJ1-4	CASSEGATNEKLFF
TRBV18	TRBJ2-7	CASSPGTLLNGYEQYF
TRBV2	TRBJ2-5	CARGGETQYF
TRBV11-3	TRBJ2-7	CASSVGGTREQYF
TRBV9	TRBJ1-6	CASSVGDSRGASPLHF
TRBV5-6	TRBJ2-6	CASSTGRGDSGANVLTF
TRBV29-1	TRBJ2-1	CSVESSRTLGQFF
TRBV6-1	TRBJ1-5	CASRTGNQPQHF
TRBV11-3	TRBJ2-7	CASSRGTAYEQYF
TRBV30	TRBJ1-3	CAWTTSGNTIYF
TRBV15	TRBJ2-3	CATSRDSRQGTTDTQYF
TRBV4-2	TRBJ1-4	CASSPEGATNEKLFF
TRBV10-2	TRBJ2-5	CASRLAGGETQYF
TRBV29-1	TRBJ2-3	CSVDRTSGGTDTQYF
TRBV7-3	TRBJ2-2	CASSRLAGGRRTGELFF
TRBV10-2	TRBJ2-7	CASRTSGSRYEQYF
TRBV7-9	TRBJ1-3	CASSSTRASDSGNTIYF
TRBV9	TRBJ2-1	CASSPWGPTSYNEQFF
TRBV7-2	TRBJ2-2	CASRSGITGELFF
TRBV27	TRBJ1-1	CASSLQDRDTEAFF
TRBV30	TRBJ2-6	CAWSGSLTASFNVLTF
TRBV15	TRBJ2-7	CATGAGDSYGQYF
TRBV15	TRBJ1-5	CATSLKGDHQPQHF
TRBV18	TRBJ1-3	CASSPRTVSGNTIYF
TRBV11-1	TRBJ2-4	CASSFSGAIAKNIQYF
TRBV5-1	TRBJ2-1	CASSSGQVSNEQFF
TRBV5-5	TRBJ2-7	CASSLAGGGSYEQYF
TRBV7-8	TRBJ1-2	CASSPVPGDYGYTF
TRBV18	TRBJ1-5	CASSPGDDRGRYSNQPQHF
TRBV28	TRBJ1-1	CASSFSGTGNTEAFF